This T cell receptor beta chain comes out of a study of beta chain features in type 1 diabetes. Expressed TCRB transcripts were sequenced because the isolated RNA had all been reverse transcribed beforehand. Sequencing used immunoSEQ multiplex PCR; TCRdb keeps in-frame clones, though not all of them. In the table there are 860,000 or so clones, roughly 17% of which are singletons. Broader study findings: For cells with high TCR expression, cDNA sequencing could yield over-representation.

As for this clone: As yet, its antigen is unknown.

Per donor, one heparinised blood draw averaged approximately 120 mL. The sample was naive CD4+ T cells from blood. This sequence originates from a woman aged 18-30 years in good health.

CDR3 loop: CASSPENYGYTF. The DNA for the CDR3 is TGTGCCAGCAGCCCGGAGAACTATGGCTACACCTTC. The genes are TRBV11-1 and TRBJ1-2; D call uncertain. Trimming stripped 5 bases from V and 2 bases from J, with 6 bases between. From germline, CDR1 is SGHAT and CDR2 FQDESV (reference sequence). The CDR3 consists of 12 residues.